This TCR beta chain was sequenced in a study of T cells in Graves' hyperthyroidism and ophthalmopathy. Study results and caveats: Most clonotypes that expanded in the thyroid above 0.001 also showed up in blood. Onset of ophthalmopathy came a median around 6.5 months after the model predicted it.

There were TCR beta CDR3 regions amplified from RNA transcripts. HTBI primers were employed in a first-round RT-PCR of the TCR CDR3. TCRdb re-derived calls from the multiplex PCR reads in MiXCR, one entry per CDR3 protein. The sample carries a few hundred thousand distinct CDR3 sequences, over 12% recorded once. The V gene end was trimmed by 8 bases and the J gene end by 2 bases; junction bases not matched to a gene: 12. There are 17 residues in the CDR3. CDR1 is LGHDT and CDR2 is YNNKEL in the germline V gene (reference sequence). This clonotype appeared a few times. Antigen: not known. For ophthalmopathy patients, the Clinical Activity Score was at least 3 and the NOSPECS grade at least 4; duration was under 3 months.

The TCR sequence derives from a woman in her fifties or sixties with Graves' ophthalmopathy. The V and J genes are TRBV3-1 and TRBJ2-2; 9 nucleotides align to TRBD2. Sequenced: blood. The chain's CDR3 is CASEVSGSGTNTGELFF. As DNA, the CDR3 is TGTGCCAGCGAAGTTAGCGGGAGTGGAACAAACACCGGGGAGCTGTTTTTT.